This T cell receptor beta chain was identified during a study of T-cell memory formation after mild COVID-19. In the study overall: The TCR clusters were mostly specific to one donor.

TCRdb ran MiXCR on the 5' RACE reads and lists one entry per CDR3 protein. The repertoire holds fewer than 450,000 distinct CDR3 sequences, with approximately 24% as singletons. This clonotype has just a few counts. The CDR3 extends over 14 amino acids. CDR1 MGHRA and CDR2 YSYEKL come from the germline V gene. The V and J ends lost 1 base and 3 bases respectively, with 10 bases between them. Sequenced material: PBMCs or a T cell subset sorted from them (not recorded which). This sequence was found in an adult woman who had mild COVID-19 (a few samples of this study predate the infection). Cell type and time point are not known. This chain joins TRBV4-1 and TRBJ2-7, with D hard to call. This chain's CDR3 is CASSQGVPGYEQYF. The CDR3 DNA follows: TGCGCCAGCAGCCAAGGCGTACCGGGCTACGAGCAGTACTTC.